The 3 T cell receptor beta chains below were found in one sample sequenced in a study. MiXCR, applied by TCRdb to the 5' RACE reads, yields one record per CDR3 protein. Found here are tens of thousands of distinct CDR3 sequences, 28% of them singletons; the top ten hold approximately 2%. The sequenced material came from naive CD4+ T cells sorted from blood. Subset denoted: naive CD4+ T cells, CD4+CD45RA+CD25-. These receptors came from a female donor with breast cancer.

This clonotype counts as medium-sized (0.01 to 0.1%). CDR3 DNA sequence: TGTGCCAGCAGCTTAGGGCGGCTGGGGGAAGCTTTCTTT. This translates into CASSLGRLGEAFF. The rearrangement links TRBV7-2 to TRBJ1-1; D not resolved. CDR1 SGHTA and CDR2 FQGNSA come from the germline V gene. This CDR3 has 13 amino acids. The V gene lost 1 base and the J gene lost 8 bases, with 11 bases spanning the gap.

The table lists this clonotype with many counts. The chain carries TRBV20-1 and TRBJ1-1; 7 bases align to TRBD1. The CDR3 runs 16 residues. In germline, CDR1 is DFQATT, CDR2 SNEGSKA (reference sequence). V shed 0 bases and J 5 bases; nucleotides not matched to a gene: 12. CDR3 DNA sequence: TGCAGTGCTAGAGAGATTAGGAGGGGGCGAAATACTGAAGCTTTCTTT. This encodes CSAREIRRGRNTEAFF.

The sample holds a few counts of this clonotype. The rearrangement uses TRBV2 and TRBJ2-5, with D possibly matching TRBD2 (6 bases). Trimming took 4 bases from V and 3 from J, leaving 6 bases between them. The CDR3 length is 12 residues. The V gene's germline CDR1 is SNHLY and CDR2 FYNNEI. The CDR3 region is CASSAGEETQYF. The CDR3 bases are TGTGCCAGCAGTGCGGGGGAAGAGACCCAGTACTTC.